This T cell receptor (beta chain) was obtained from a study of blood T cells in healthy people across ages. This clonotype has ten or more counts. Its cognate antigen is unknown. Trimming removed 3 bases at V and 5 bases at J, with 11 bases between. This CDR3 contains 13 residues. Germline CDR1 is DFQATT and CDR2 is SNEGSKA (reference sequence). Regarding the study as a whole: Both naive CD4+ cell counts and diversity were greater in long-lived donors than in aged donors. Roughly linear declines in TCR beta diversity per million T cells occurred with age.

Every donor contributed approximately 10 milliliters of peripheral blood by blood draw. With a J-beta primer mix and a sample-barcoded 5' primer, a second PCR ran about 7 to 12 cycles. Paired-end reads containing CDR3 totaled no fewer than 2.5 million for each sample. From the 5' RACE reads, TCRdb called clonotypes with MiXCR, one entry per CDR3 protein. The repertoire holds approximately 810,000 distinct CDR3 sequences, with around 26% as singletons. The sequencing input was blood. The chain employs TRBV20-1 and TRBJ2-1; TRBD2 is a possible D gene (5 bases). The TCR comes from an elderly woman in good health. Here the CDR3 reads CSAREPTNNEQFF. Here the CDR3 DNA reads TGCAGTGCTAGGGAGCCGACTAACAATGAGCAGTTCTTC.